This T cell receptor (beta chain) was retrieved from a study of cytomegalovirus exposure and HLA in healthy donors. General study results and limits: Some TCR beta chains (roughly 160 of them) were listed as cytomegalovirus-associated. A link between a missense DCLRE1C variant and TCR beta V- and J-gene trimming emerged from a later analysis. A later analysis showed TCR association rates differing by HLA locus, peaking at DRB1 and lowest at HLA-C.

Points on this clone: The antigen remains unidentified.

PCR involved 60 Vbeta and 13 Jbeta primers. Sequenced by immunoSEQ multiplex PCR; TCRdb stores in-frame clones only, minus some. The data contain roughly 140,000 clones, approximately 77% of them singletons. The sample was PBMCs. This TCR was sampled from a young man in good health and CMV-seronegative.

This CDR3 reads CASSHTSGPNEQFF. The CDR3 nucleotides read TGTGCCAGCAGTCATACTAGCGGGCCCAATGAGCAGTTCTTC. This chain joins TRBV28 and TRBJ2-1, with 9 bases aligning to TRBD2. There are 14 residues in the CDR3. Trimming at V came to 5 bases and at J to 6 bases, leaving 5 bases not matched to a gene. In germline, CDR1 is MDHEN, CDR2 SYDVKM.